What follows is one T cell receptor beta chain and its context. This sample is drawn from a study of blood T cell repertoires in COVID-19. The CDR3 sequence is 15 residues long. The V gene end was trimmed by 4 bases and the J gene end by 7 bases; junction bases not matched to a gene: 7. CDR1 SGHAT and CDR2 FQNNGV come from the germline V gene. Only in-frame clones appear in the TCRdb table, and some are missing; sequencing was by immunoSEQ multiplex PCR. The sample yields fewer than 300,000 clones, 86% seen once. Sequences were obtained from peripheral blood. V gene TRBV11-2 combines with J gene TRBJ2-1; 10 bases line up with TRBD2. This TCR derives from a woman in her 30s with COVID-19, enrolled during active disease. The CDR3 loop is CASSSPGTSVNEQFF. For the CDR3, the DNA is TGTGCCAGCAGCTCGCCCGGGACTAGCGTTAATGAGCAGTTCTTC.